The sequence of this TCR beta chain was determined in a study of blood T cell repertoires in COVID-19. Study details: COVID-19 samples from acute and convalescent phases originated in the United States, Italy and Spain. Sources were T cells, B-cell-depleted T cells, or PBMCs; the material itself was cDNA or gDNA.

V was clipped by 2 bases and J by 4 bases; unmatched bases: 7. The CDR3 has 16 residues. Germline V gene sequence: CDR1 MNHNS, CDR2 SASEGT. Under the authors' procedure: Reference gene primer amplification yielded estimated nucleated cell counts. The data were produced by immunoSEQ multiplex PCR, yet TCRdb's version contains in-frame clones alone and is incomplete. The DNA gave D and trimming, while V, J and clone size come from that table. The profile shows more than 60,000 clones, roughly 70% of them singletons. The sample comprised peripheral blood. The sequence was collected from a human donor with acute or convalescent COVID-19. The donor label of this sample is uncertain. The chain is built from TRBV6-1 and TRBJ2-7; 11 bases are shared with TRBD2. CDR3 DNA: TGTGCCAGCAGTGAAAGCCTAGCGGGAGGTCTGTACGAGCAGTACTTC. Translation: CASSESLAGGLYEQYF.